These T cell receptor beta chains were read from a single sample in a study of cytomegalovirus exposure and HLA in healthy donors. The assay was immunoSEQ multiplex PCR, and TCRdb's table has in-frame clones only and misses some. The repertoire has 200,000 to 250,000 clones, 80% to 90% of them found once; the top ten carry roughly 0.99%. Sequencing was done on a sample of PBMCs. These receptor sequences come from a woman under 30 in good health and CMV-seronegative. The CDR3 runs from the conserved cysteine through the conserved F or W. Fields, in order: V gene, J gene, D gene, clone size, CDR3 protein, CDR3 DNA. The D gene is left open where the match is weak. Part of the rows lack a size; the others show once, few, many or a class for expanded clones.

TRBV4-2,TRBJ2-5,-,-,CASSQDKASDKTQYF,TGTGCCAGCAGCCAAGATAAGGCTAGCGATAAGACCCAGTACTTC
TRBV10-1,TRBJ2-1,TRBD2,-,CASSTLAGGTYNEQFF,TGCGCCAGCAGTACACTAGCGGGGGGAACCTACAATGAGCAGTTCTTC
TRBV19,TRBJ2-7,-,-,CASSIDIRTRGGKQYF,TGTGCCAGTAGTATAGATATCCGGACCCGTGGGGGGAAGCAGTACTTC
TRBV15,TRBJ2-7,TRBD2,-,CATSREGPGGAYEQYF,TGTGCCACCAGCAGAGAGGGGCCTGGGGGGGCCTACGAGCAGTACTTC
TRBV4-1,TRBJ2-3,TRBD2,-,CASSRLAGISTDTQYF,TGCGCCAGCAGCCGACTAGCGGGGATAAGCACAGATACGCAGTATTTT
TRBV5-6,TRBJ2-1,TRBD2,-,CASSLDPEYGGVSEQFF,TGTGCCAGCAGCCTCGACCCGGAATATGGGGGGGTTAGTGAGCAGTTCTTC
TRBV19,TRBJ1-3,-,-,CASSMPGAGNTIYF,TGTGCCAGTAGTATGCCCGGAGCTGGAAACACCATATATTTT
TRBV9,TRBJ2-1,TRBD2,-,CASSPGLAGDNEQFF,TGTGCCAGCAGCCCGGGACTAGCGGGGGACAATGAGCAGTTCTTC
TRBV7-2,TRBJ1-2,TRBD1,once,CASALARGLGGYTF,TGTGCCAGCGCACTCGCCAGGGGGCTTGGAGGCTACACCTTC
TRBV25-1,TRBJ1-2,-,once,CASSANAGNRSNYDYTF,TGTGCCAGCAGTGCAAACGCCGGGAACAGATCTAACTATGACTACACCTTC
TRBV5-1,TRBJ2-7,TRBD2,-,CASSLGLAGGPGFSYEQYF,TGCGCCAGCAGCCTGGGACTAGCGGGAGGCCCAGGTTTCTCCTACGAGCAGTACTTC
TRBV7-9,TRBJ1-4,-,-,CASSQDRFNEKLFF,TGTGCCAGCAGCCAAGACAGGTTTAATGAAAAACTGTTTTTT
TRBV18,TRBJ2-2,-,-,CASSPQTLRWGLRNTGELFF,TGTGCCAGCTCACCACAAACCCTCCGGTGGGGACTGAGAAACACCGGGGAGCTGTTTTTT
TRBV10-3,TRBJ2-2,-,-,CAISEVRGTNTGELFF,TGTGCCATCAGTGAAGTGCGGGGAACAAACACCGGGGAGCTGTTTTTT
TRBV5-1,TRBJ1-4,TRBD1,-,CASSAQGTGDEKLFF,TGCGCCAGCAGCGCTCAGGGGACAGGGGATGAAAAACTGTTTTTT
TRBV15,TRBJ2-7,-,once,CATSRGGRGPYEQYF,TGTGCCACCAGCAGAGGGGGGCGGGGGCCCTACGAGCAGTACTTC
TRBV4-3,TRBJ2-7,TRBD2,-,CASSQDRNPSGRFSYEQYF,TGCGCCAGCAGCCAAGATAGAAATCCTAGCGGGAGGTTCTCCTACGAGCAGTACTTC
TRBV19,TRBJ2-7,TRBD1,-,CASSRTGTGAPYEQYF,TGTGCCAGTAGCCGGACAGGGACTGGGGCTCCCTACGAGCAGTACTTC
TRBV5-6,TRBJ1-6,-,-,CASSQGPRDNSPLHF,TGTGCCAGCAGCCAGGGGCCCCGGGATAATTCACCCCTCCACTTT
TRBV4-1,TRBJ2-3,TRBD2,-,CASSQPTSRSDTQYF,TGCGCCAGCAGCCAACCGACTAGCCGATCAGATACGCAGTATTTT
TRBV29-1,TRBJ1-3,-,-,CSVTGKLSGNTIYF,TGCAGCGTTACAGGGAAGCTCTCTGGAAACACCATATATTTT
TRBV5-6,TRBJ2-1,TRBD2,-,CASSYDSGSLPNEQFF,TGTGCCAGCAGTTATGATAGCGGGAGCCTACCCAATGAGCAGTTCTTC
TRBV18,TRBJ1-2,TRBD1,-,CASSPPRRLGQNYGYTF,TGTGCCAGCTCACCACCTCGACGTTTGGGACAGAACTATGGCTACACCTTC
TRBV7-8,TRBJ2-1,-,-,CASSVPTRNNEQFF,TGTGCCAGCAGCGTACCTACTAGGAATAATGAGCAGTTCTTC
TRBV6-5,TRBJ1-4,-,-,CASSYSNTGVNEKLFF,TGTGCCAGCAGTTACTCGAATACAGGCGTTAATGAAAAACTGTTTTTT
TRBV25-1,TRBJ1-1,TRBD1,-,CASRPLTGRAFF,TGTGCCAGCAGACCCCTGACAGGGCGAGCTTTCTTT
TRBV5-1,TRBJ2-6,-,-,CASSLGAGANVLTF,TGCGCCAGCAGCTTAGGGGCTGGGGCCAACGTCCTGACTTTC
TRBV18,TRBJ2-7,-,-,CASSPGITTYEQYF,TGTGCCAGCTCACCAGGTATCACTACCTACGAGCAGTACTTC